This TCR beta chain was observed in a study of regulatory T cells in long-lasting Graves disease. About this clonotype: A much larger clone lies one base from this, so it may be a read error.

Assembly of TCR beta libraries relied on iRepertoire HTBI primers together with Arm-PCR of CDR3 regions. TCRdb fed the multiplex PCR reads into MiXCR, producing one record per CDR3 protein. The sample has approximately 290,000 distinct CDR3 sequences; 22% are singletons. Time point of the sample: persistent/refractory GD, antithyroid drugs over 5 years with positive TRAb. From PBMCs, RNA was extracted and then used to make the TCR library. CDR3 length: 13 residues. Per the germline V gene, CDR1 is SGHAT and CDR2 is FQNNGV. This receptor was taken from a female donor with Graves disease. Material: peripheral blood mononuclear cells (PBMCs), obtained when the disease was refractory, from a patient treated with antithyroid drugs. The chain employs TRBV11-2 and TRBJ1-1; weak D call: TRBD1 (5 bases). This CDR3 is CAGSSGSSTEAFF. The CDR3 DNA follows: TGTGCCGGCAGCTCAGGGTCCAGCACTGAAGCTTTCTTT.